This entry is about one TCR beta chain. Antigen: not known. Enrolled patients, whose metastatic non-small-cell lung cancer was chemo-refractory, received focal radiation plus CTLA-4 blockade with ipilimumab. This record belongs to a study of radiotherapy plus CTLA-4 blockade in lung cancer. Across the study: Patients showed objective responses in about 18% of cases and disease control in under 40%. Study-wide results and limits: Early shifts in blood T cell clones, with interferon-beta, reportedly predicted response best. Tumor-derived TCR clones expanded in blood after radiotherapy plus ipilimumab.

Trimming pared 6 bases from V and 3 bases from J, leaving 8 bases between. Germline V lookup: CDR1 LNHDA, CDR2 SQIVND (reference sequence). CDR3 size: 12 residues. Using immunoSEQ multiplex PCR, the repertoire was profiled, and TCRdb retains in-frame clones only, with some absent. This table holds 80,000 to 100,000 clones, more than 75% found once. V gene TRBV19 combines with J gene TRBJ1-1, with a tentative D call TRBD1 (5 bases). This TCR derives from a human donor with non-small cell lung cancer who had a partial response to radiotherapy plus ipilimumab. The sequenced sample was peripheral blood, obtained from a patient treated with radiotherapy plus ipilimumab. Written as DNA, the CDR3 is TGTGCCAGTAGAAAGACAGACACTGAAGCTTTCTTT. This gives the protein CASRKTDTEAFF.